The text below deals with one T cell receptor (beta chain). It lacks a known antigen. No per-base quality is available; no much larger clone lies one base away. For repertoire sequencing, the TCR beta CDR3 regions were amplified from RNA transcripts. A first-round RT-PCR used HTBI primers with the Qiagen OneStep RT-PCR kit, followed by a second-round multiplex PCR, size selection and purification. Libraries were sequenced paired-end with 100 bp reads on an Illumina HiSeq2000. Per the source publication's procedure: Reads were processed with SOAPnuke, discarding reads with adapters, uncalled bases, mean Phred below 15, or no exact constant-primer or identifier match. COPE v1.2.5 was used to merge the high-quality paired reads. Unique nucleotide sequences were defined as clonotypes and aligned to IMGT TRB V, D and J references using MiTCR v1.1. Analysis was restricted to V-J combinations with a frequency above 0.0001, which covered over 98% of repertoires. For each V-J combination, a TCR clonal expansion and chaos score was defined as F50 clonal expansion divided by the chaos observed in the TCRdist matrix. Welch's t-statistics and random forest were used to reduce the features to about 12 V-J combinations, which were then used as input to a naive Bayes classifier. Thyroid-blood repertoire similarity was quantified with the Morisita-Horn index. In TCRdb, the public reads were trimmed at Q25 with fastp and aligned with MiXCR, with productive beta chains retained. Every CDR3 protein is listed once, alongside the most common genes and DNA of its rows. The V and J calls and clone size come from TCRdb's table, not from the authors' own analysis. This sample is represented by approximately 540,000 distinct CDR3 sequences; approximately 37% of them were singletons. The ten largest clones take up around 4% of the sample.

This specimen comes from a study of Graves' ophthalmopathy and Graves' hyperthyroidism (dated by TCRdb to 2016 to 2019). About the study as a whole: Hyperthyroidism was defined as stable when no progression to ophthalmopathy occurred within 18 months of follow-up. To tell Graves' ophthalmopathy apart from Graves' hyperthyroidism, and to predict which patients would progress to ophthalmopathy, the study relied on TCR beta repertoire signatures. In total, 135 blood samples were TCR-sequenced: approximately 40 ophthalmopathy, 75 hyperthyroidism and some 17 hyperthyroidism-to-ophthalmopathy patients. To explore V-J signatures distinguishing ophthalmopathy from hyperthyroidism, a discovery set of some 100 patients (about 43 ophthalmopathy, about 57 stable hyperthyroidism) was enrolled. An independent validation cohort comprised some 19 hyperthyroidism patients and roughly 15 patients who later progressed from hyperthyroidism to ophthalmopathy. T-cell repertoires of thyroid tissue and blood were compared in 5 or 6 hyperthyroidism patients. Following sampling, methimazole starting at 30 mg daily was administered to hyperthyroidism patients, and high-dose intravenous methylprednisolone was administered to ophthalmopathy patients.

The CDR3 runs 14 amino acids, cysteine and phenylalanine included. Of the read, only the CDR3 DNA is kept; its 42 bases are in frame from base 1. Trimming at the junction amounts to 2 bases on V and 9 bases on J, and the germline ends lie 16 bases apart. Looking up the germline V gene yields CDR1 MNHNS and CDR2 SASEGT. The hyperthyroidism patients were 18 to 65 years old and newly diagnosed, with a disease duration of less than 2 months. Patients were excluded if they had other autoimmune diseases, uncontrolled infections, pregnancy or lactation. Clinical symptoms, serum thyroxine, TRAb, thyroid ultrasound and orbital computed tomography were used for diagnosis. Total RNA was extracted using Trizol reagent, and RNA quality was checked on an Agilent 2100 Bioanalyzer. On the study overall, not on this receptor specifically: Most expanded thyroid clonotypes with frequency above 0.001 were also detected in blood, suggesting blood repertoires may reflect the thyroid immune response. In validation, the model predicted ophthalmopathy progression with over 60% sensitivity and roughly 78% specificity; roughly eleven predicted patients were CT-confirmed with GO in a median of approximately 6.2 months. No statistical method was used to predetermine the sample size, and group allocation was not hidden from the investigators. In cross-validation, the 13-signature model distinguished ophthalmopathy from stable hyperthyroidism with about 90% sensitivity and 81% to 82% specificity, while in the test set the corresponding values were about 80% and 75%.

The sequence joins TRBV6-1 to TRBJ1-2, with TRBD1 tentatively as D gene (5 bases match). The sequenced sample was peripheral blood or thyroid tissue (not recorded which). The receptor was isolated from an adult man with Graves' hyperthyroidism. This receptor has the CDR3 CASSEKGRILSYTF. In nucleotides, the sequence is TGTGCCAGCAGTGAAAAGGGGCGGATTCTGAGCTACACCTTC.